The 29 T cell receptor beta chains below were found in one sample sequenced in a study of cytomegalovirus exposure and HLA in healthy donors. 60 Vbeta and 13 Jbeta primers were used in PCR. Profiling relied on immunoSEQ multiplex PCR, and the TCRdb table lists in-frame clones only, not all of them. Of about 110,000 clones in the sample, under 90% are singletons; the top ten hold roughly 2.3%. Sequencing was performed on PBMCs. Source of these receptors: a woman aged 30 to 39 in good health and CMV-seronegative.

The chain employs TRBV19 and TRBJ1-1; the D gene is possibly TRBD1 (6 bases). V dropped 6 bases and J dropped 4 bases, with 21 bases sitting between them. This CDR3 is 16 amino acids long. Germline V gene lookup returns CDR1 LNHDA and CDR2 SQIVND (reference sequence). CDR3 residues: CASSRVRGAGGTEAFF. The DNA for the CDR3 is TGTGCCAGTAGCCGTGTCCGGGGGGCGGGCGGCACTGAAGCTTTCTTT.

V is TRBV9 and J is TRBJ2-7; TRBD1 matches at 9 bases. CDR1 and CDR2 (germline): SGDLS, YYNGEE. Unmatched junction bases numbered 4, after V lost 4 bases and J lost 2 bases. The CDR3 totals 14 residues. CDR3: CASSPGTGTYEQYF. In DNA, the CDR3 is TGTGCCAGCAGCCCCGGGACAGGGACCTACGAGCAGTACTTC.

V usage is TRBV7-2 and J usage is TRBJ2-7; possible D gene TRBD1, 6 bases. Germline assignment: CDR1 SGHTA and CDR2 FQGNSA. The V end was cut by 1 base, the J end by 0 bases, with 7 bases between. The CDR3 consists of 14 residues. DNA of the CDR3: TGTGCCAGCAGCTTAGGAGGGGGCTCCTACGAGCAGTACTTC. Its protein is CASSLGGGSYEQYF. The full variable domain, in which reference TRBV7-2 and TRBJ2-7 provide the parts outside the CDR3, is GAGVSQSPSNKVTEKGKDVELRCDPISGHTALYWYRQSLGQGLEFLIYFQGNSAPDKSGLPSDRFSAERTGGSVSTLTIQRTQQEDSAVYLCASSLGGGSYEQYFGPGTRLTVT.

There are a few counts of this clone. In DNA form, the CDR3 reads TGTGCCATCAGTGCAACAGGGGGCTCAACTGAAAAACTGTTTTTT. It specifies CAISATGGSTEKLFF. The chain has TRBV10-3 and TRBJ1-4; TRBD1 matches at 9 bases. Germline V gene lookup returns CDR1 ENHRY and CDR2 SYGVKD. This CDR3 comprises 15 residues. The trim removed 4 bases at V and 7 bases at J, leaving 7 bases unmatched.

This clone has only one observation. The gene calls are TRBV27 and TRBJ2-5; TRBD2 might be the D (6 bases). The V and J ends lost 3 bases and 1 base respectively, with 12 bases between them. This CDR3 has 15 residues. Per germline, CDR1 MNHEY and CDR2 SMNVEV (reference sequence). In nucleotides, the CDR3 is TGTGCCAGCAGTTTGGATGCGGGGACCCAAGAGACCCAGTACTTC. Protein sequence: CASSLDAGTQETQYF.

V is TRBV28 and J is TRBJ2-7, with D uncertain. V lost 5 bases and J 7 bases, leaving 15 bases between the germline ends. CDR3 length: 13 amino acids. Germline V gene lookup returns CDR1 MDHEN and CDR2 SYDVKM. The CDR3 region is CASSRQASGEQYF. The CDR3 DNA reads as TGTGCCAGCAGTCGTCAGGCGTCCGGTGAGCAGTACTTC.

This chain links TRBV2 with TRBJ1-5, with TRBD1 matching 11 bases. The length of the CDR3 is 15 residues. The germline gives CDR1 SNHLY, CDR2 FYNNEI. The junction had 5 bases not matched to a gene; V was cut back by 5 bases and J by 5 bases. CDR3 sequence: CASSRDRGNHQPQHF. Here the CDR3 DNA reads TGTGCCAGCAGTAGGGACAGGGGGAACCATCAGCCCCAGCATTTT.

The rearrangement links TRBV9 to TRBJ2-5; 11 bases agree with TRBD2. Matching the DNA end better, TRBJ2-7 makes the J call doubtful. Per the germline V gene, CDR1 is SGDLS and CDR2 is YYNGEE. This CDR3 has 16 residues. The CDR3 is CASSVGVTSGSGEQYF. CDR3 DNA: TGTGCCAGCAGCGTAGGAGTCACTAGCGGGAGTGGCGAGCAGTACTTC.

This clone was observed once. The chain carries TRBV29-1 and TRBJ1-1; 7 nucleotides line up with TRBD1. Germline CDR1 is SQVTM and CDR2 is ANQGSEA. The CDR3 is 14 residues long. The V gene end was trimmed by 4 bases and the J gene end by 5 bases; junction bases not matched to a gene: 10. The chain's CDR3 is CSVGDGDRATEAFF. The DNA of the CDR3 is TGCAGCGTTGGCGATGGGGACAGAGCGACTGAAGCTTTCTTT.

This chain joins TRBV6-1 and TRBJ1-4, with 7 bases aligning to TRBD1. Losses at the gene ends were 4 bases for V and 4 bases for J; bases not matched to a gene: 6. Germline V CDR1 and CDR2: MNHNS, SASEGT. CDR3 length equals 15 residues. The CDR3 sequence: CASSALGQSNEKLFF. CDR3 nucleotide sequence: TGTGCCAGCAGTGCATTGGGACAGAGTAATGAAAAACTGTTTTTT.

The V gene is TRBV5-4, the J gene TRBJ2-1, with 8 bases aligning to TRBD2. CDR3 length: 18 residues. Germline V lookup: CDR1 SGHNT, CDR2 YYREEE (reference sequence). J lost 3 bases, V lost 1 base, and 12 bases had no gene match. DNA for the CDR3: TGTGCCAGCAGCTTGCAGCCCTCGTTAGCGGGGTACTACAATGAGCAGTTCTTC. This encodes CASSLQPSLAGYYNEQFF.

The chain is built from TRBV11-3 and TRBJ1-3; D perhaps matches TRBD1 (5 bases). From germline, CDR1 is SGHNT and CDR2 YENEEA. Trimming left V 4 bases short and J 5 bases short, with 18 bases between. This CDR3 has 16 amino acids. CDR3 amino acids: CASSSTVGPDRNTIYF. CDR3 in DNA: TGTGCCAGCAGCTCGACAGTTGGACCCGACCGAAACACCATATATTTT.

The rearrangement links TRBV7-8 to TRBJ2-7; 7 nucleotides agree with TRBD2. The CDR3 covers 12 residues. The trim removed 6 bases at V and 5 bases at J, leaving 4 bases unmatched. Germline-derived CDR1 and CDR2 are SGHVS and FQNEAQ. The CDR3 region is CASSRLADEQYF. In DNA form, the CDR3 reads TGTGCCAGCAGTCGGCTAGCGGACGAGCAGTACTTC.

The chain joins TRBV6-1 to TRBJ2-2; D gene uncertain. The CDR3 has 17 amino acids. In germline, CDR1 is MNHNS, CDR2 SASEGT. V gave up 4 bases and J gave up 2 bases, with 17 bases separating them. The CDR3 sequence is CASSAAFSYLNTGELFF. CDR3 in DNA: TGTGCCAGCAGTGCTGCGTTCTCCTACCTAAACACCGGGGAGCTGTTTTTT.

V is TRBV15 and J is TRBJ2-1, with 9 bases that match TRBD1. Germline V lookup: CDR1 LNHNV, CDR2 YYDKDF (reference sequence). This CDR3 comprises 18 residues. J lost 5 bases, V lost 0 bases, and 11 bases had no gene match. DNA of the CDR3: TGTGCCACCAGCAGAGATCGGGCCTGGGGACAGGGCAACAATGAGCAGTTCTTC. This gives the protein CATSRDRAWGQGNNEQFF.

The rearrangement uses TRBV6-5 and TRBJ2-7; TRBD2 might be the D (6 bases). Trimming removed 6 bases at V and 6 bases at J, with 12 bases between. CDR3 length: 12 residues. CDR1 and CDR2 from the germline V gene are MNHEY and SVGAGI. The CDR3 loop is CASSSRLGEQYF. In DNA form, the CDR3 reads TGTGCCAGCAGCTCCCGACTAGGCGAGCAGTACTTC.

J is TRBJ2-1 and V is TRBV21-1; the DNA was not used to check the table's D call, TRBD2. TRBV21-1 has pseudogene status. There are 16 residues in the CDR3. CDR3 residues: CASKKLAAFSYNEQFF. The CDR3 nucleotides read TGTGCCAGCAAGAAACTAGCGGCATTTTCCTACAATGAGCAGTTCTTC.

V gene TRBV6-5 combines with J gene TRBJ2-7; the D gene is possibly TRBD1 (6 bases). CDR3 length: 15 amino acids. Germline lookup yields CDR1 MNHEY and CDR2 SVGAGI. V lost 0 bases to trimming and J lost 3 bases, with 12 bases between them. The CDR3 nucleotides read TGTGCCAGCAGTTACTCCGGGACACCACTCTACGAGCAGTACTTC. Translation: CASSYSGTPLYEQYF.

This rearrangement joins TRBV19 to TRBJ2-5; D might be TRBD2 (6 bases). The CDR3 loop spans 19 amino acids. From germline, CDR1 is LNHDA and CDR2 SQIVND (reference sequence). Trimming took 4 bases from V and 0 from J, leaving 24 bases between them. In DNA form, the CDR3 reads TGTGCCAGTAGTAATTCGGGGCTAGCGCCATTACAGTACCAAGAGACCCAGTACTTC. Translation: CASSNSGLAPLQYQETQYF. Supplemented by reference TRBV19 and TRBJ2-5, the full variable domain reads DGGITQSPKYLFRKEGQNVTLSCEQNLNHDAMYWYRQDPGQGLRLIYYSQIVNDFQKGDIAEGYSVSREKKESFPLTVTSAQKNPTAFYLCASSNSGLAPLQYQETQYFGPGTRLLVL.

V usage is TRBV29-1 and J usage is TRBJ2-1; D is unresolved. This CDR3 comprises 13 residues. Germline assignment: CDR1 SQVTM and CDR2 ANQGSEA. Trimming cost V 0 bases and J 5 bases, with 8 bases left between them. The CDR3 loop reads CSVEDWQDNEQFF. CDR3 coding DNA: TGCAGCGTTGAAGATTGGCAGGACAATGAGCAGTTCTTC.

DNA of the CDR3: TGTGCCAGCACCCAATTGAGGTCCCAAGCCAATGGTGACACCGGGGAGCTGTTTTTT. This encodes CASTQLRSQANGDTGELFF. This chain connects TRBV7-9 to TRBJ2-2; D is uncertain. Germline V CDR1 and CDR2: SEHNR, FQNEAQ (reference sequence). This CDR3 comprises 19 residues. V shed 7 bases and J shed 3 bases, with 27 bases lying between them.

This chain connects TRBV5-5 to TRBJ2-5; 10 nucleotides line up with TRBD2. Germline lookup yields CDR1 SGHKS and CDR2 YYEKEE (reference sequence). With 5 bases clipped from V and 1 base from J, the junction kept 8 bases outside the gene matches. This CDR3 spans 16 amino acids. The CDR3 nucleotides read TGTGCCAGCAGTTCTCTAGCGGGAGTACTCCAAGAGACCCAGTACTTC. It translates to CASSSLAGVLQETQYF.

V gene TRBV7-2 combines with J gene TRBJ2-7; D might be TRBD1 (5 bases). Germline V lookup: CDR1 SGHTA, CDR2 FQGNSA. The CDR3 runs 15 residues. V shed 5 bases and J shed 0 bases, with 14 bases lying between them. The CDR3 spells CASSPWWQGSYEQYF. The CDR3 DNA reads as TGTGCCAGCAGCCCATGGTGGCAGGGCTCCTACGAGCAGTACTTC.

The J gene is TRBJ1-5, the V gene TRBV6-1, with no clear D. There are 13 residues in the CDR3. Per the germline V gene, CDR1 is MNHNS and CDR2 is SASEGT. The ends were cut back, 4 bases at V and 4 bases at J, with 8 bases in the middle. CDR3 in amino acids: CASSVGENQPQHF. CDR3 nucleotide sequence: TGTGCCAGCAGTGTTGGAGAGAATCAGCCCCAGCATTTT.

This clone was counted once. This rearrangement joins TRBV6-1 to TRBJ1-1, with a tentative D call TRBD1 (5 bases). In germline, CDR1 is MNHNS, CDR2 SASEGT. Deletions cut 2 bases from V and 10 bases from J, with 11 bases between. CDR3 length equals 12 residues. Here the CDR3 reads CASSELQDRAFF. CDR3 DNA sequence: TGTGCCAGCAGTGAATTACAGGATCGAGCTTTCTTT.

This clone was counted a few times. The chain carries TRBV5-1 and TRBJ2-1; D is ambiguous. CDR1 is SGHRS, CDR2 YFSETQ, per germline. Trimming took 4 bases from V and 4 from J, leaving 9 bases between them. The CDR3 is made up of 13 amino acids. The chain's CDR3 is CASSPRSYNEQFF. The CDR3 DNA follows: TGCGCCAGCAGCCCCAGGTCTTACAATGAGCAGTTCTTC.

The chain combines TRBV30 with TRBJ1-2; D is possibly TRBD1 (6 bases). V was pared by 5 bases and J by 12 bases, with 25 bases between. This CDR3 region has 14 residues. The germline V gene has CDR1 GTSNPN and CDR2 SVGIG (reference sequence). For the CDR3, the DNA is TGTGCCTGGGCACGTTTGGGGGGGCTCTACGGCCACACCTTC. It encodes CAWARLGGLYGHTF.

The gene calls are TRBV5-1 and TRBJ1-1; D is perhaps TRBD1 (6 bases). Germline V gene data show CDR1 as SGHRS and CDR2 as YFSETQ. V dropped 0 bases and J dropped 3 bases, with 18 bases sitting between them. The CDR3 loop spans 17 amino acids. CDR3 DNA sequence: TGCGCCAGCAGCTTGGAGCAGGGGCGAGTGGAACACACTGAAGCTTTCTTT. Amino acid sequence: CASSLEQGRVEHTEAFF.

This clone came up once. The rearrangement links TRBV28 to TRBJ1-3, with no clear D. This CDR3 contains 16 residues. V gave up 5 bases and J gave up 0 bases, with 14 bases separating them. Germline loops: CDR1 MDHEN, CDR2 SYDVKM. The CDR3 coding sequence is TGTGCCAGCAGTACCCGGCGGGCAGACTCTGGAAACACCATATATTTT. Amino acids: CASSTRRADSGNTIYF.